This record concerns one T cell receptor beta chain sequence. Antigen unknown. The data originate from a study of T cell responses to AZD1222 COVID-19 vaccine. Study-wide points: A mostly white British donor set with more females was recruited, and clonal diversity was possibly underestimated. Only a handful of people who got AZD1222 tested seropositive at baseline.

This CDR3 has 14 residues. Per germline, CDR1 KGHSH and CDR2 LQKENI. J gave up 4 bases and V 5 bases, and 6 bases lay outside the gene matches. Profiled with immunoSEQ multiplex PCR; TCRdb holds only in-frame clones, not every one. The sample lists roughly 150,000 clones, approximately 91% occurring once. The source material was peripheral blood, sampled 28 days after the second AZD1222 dose. The chain recombines TRBV18 with TRBJ1-1; 8 bases fit TRBD1. This sequence was found in an adult who received the AZD1222 COVID-19 vaccine. CDR3 in DNA: TGTGCCAGCTCATCACAGGGGGACGCCACTGAAGCTTTCTTT. As protein: CASSSQGDATEAFF.